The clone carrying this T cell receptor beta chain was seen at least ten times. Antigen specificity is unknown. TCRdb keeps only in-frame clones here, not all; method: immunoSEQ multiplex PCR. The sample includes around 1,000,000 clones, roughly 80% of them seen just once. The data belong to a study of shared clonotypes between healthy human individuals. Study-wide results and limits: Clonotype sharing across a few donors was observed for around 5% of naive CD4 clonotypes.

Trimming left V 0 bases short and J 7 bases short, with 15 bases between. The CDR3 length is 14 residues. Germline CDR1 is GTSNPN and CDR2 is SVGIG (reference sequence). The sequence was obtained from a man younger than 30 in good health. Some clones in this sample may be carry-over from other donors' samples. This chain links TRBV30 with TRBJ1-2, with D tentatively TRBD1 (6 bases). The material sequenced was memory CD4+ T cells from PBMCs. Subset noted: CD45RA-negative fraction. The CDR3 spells CAWSVLSGAGGYTF. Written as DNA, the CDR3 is TGTGCCTGGAGTGTACTGTCGGGGGCGGGTGGCTACACCTTC.